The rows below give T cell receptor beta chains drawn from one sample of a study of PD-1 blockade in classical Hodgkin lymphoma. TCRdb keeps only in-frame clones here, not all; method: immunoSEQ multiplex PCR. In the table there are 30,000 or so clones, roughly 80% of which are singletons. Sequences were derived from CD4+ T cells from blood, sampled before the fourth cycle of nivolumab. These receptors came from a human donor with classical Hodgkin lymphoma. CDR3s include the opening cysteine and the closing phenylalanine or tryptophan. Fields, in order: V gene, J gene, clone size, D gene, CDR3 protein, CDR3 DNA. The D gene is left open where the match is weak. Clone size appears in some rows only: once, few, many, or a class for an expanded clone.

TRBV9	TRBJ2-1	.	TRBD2	CASSVASGGYNEQFF	TGTGCCAGCAGCGTAGCTAGCGGGGGGTACAATGAGCAGTTCTTC
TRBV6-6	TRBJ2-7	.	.	CASWGGGGSPYEQYF	TGTGCCAGCTGGGGGGGCGGGGGAAGTCCCTACGAGCAGTACTTC
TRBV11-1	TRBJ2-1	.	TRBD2	CASSLPPGLAGTTEQFF	TGTGCCAGCAGCTTACCCCCCGGACTAGCGGGGACTACTGAGCAGTTCTTC
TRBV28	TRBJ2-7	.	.	CASSLGGYEQYF	TGTGCCAGCAGTTTAGGGGGCTACGAGCAGTACTTC
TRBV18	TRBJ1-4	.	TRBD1	CASSPFRGETNEKLFF	TGTGCCAGCTCACCCTTCAGGGGGGAAACTAATGAAAAACTGTTTTTT
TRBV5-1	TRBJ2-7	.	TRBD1	CASSPSKPGQGACEQYF	TGCGCCAGCAGCCCTTCTAAACCGGGACAGGGGGCCTGCGAGCAGTACTTC
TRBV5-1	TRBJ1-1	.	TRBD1	CASSITGVGGTEAFF	TGCGCCAGCAGTATCACAGGGGTAGGCGGCACTGAAGCTTTCTTT
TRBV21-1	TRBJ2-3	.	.	CASSKLRPGDTQYF	TGTGCCAGCAGCAAACTACGGCCTGGAGATACGCAGTATTTT
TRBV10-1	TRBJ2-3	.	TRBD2	CASSLTSGGTNTQYF	TGCGCCAGCAGCTTGACTAGCGGGGGGACGAATACGCAGTATTTT
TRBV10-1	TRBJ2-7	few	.	CASSEAYGQYF	TGCGCCAGCAGTGAGGCTTATGGGCAGTACTTC
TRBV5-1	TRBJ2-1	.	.	CASSLMGAEEQWEQFF	TGCGCCAGCAGCTTGATGGGGGCCGAGGAACAATGGGAGCAGTTCTTC
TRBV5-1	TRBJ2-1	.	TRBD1	CASSSTGGSYEQFF	TGCGCCAGCAGCTCGACAGGGGGCTCCTATGAGCAGTTCTTC
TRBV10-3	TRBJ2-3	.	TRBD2	CAIRAGVVDTQYF	TGTGCCATCAGGGCGGGGGTGGTAGATACGCAGTATTTT
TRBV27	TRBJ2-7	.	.	CASSLSRWGEQYF	TGTGCCAGCAGTTTATCGAGATGGGGAGAGCAGTACTTC
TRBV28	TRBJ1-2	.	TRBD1	CASRQPATGALYGYTF	TGTGCCAGCAGGCAACCCGCGACAGGGGCCCTCTATGGCTACACCTTC
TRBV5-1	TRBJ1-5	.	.	CASNRDGSNQPQHF	TGCGCCAGCAACCGGGACGGAAGCAATCAGCCCCAGCATTTT
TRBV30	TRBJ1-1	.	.	CAWSRTELHTEAFF	TGTGCCTGGAGCAGGACAGAATTACACACTGAAGCTTTCTTT
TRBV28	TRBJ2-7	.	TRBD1	CASSPGTGRFYEQYF	TGTGCCAGCAGCCCAGGGACAGGGCGTTTCTACGAGCAGTACTTC
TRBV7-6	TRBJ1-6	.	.	CASSSYPRVINSPLHF	TGTGCCAGCAGCTCATACCCTCGGGTTATCAATTCACCCCTCCACTTT
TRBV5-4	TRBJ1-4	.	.	CASSLGGGPNEKLFF	TGTGCCAGCAGCTTGGGAGGAGGTCCTAATGAAAAACTGTTTTTT